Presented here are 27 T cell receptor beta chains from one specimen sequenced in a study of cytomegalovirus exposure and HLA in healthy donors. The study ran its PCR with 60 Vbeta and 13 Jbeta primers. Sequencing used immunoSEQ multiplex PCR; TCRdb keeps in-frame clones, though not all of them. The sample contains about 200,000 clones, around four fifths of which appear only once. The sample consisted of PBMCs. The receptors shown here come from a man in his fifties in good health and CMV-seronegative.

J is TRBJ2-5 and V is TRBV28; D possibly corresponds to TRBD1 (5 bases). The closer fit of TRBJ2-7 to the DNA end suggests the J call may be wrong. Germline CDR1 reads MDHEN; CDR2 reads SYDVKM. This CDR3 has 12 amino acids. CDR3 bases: TGTGCCAGCAGCTCCACAGGCTACGAGCAGTACTTC. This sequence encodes CASSSTGYEQYF.

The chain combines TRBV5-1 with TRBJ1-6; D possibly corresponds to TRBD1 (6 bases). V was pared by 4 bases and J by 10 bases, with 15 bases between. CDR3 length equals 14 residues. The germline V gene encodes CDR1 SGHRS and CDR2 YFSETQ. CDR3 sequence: CASSVQGFQSPLHF. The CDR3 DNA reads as TGCGCCAGCAGCGTACAGGGTTTTCAATCACCCCTCCACTTT.

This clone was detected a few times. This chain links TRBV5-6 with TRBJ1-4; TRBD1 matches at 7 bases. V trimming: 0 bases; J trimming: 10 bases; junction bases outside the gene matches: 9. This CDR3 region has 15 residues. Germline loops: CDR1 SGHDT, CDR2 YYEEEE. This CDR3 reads CASSLAGTVRGKLFF. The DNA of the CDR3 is TGTGCCAGCAGCTTGGCCGGGACAGTCAGGGGAAAACTGTTTTTT. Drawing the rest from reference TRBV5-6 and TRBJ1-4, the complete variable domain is DAGVTQSPTHLIKTRGQQVTLRCSPKSGHDTVSWYQQALGQGPQFIFQYYEEEERQRGNFPDRFSGHQFPNYSSELNVNALLLGDSALYLCASSLAGTVRGKLFFGSGTQLSVL.

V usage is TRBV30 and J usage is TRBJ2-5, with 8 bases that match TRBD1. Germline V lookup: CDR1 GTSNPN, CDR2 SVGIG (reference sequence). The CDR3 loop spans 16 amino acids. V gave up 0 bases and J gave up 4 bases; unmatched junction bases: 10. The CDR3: CAWSVSVTGERETQYF. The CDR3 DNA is TGTGCCTGGAGTGTTTCAGTGACAGGGGAAAGAGAGACCCAGTACTTC.

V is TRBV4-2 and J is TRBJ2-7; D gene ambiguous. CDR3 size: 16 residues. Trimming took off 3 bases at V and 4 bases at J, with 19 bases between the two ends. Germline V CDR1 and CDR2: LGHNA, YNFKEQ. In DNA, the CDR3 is TGTGCCAGCAGCCAGTCCGCTGTGGCCTCCGATTACGAGCAGTACTTC. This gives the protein CASSQSAVASDYEQYF.

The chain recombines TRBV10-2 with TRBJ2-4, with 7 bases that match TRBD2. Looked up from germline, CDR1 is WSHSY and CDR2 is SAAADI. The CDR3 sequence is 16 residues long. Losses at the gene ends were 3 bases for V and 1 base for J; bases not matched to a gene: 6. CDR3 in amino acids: CASSDWGGMAKNIQYF. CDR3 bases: TGCGCCAGCAGTGATTGGGGGGGGATGGCCAAAAACATTCAGTACTTC.

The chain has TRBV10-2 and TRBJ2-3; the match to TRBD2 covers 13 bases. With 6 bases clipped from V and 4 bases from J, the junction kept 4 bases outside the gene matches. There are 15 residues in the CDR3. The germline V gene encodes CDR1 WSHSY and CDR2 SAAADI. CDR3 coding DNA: TGCGCCAGCAGGATGACTAGCGGGAGGTCAGATACGCAGTATTTT. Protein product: CASRMTSGRSDTQYF.

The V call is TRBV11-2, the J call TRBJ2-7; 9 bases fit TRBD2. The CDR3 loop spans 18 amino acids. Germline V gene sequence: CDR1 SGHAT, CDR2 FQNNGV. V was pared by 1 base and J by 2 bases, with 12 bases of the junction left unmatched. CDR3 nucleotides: TGTGCCAGCAGCTTAGGGGGGACTAGCCGGGGAGGGCCCTACGAGCAGTACTTC. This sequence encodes CASSLGGTSRGGPYEQYF.

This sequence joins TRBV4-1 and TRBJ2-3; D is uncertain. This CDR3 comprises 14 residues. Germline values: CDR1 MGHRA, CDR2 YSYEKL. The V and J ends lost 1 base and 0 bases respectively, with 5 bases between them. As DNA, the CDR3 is TGCGCCAGCAGCCAAGGCAGAAGCACAGATACGCAGTATTTT. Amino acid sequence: CASSQGRSTDTQYF.

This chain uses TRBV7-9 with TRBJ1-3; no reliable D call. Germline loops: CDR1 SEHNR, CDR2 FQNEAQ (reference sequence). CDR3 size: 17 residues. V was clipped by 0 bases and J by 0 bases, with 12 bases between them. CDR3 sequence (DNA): TGTGCCAGCAGCTTAGCCTCGGAGGAGGACTCTGGAAACACCATATATTTT. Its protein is CASSLASEEDSGNTIYF.

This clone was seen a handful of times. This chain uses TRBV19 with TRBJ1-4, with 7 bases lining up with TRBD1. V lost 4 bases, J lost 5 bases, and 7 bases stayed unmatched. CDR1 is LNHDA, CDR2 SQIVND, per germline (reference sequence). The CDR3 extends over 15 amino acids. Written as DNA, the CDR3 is TGTGCCAGTAGTACCGGACAGGTCAGAAATGAAAAACTGTTTTTT. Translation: CASSTGQVRNEKLFF.

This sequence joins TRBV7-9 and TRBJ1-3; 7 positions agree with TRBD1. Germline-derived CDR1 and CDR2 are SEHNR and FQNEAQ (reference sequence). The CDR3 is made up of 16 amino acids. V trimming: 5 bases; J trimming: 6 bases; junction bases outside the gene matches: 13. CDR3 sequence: CASSPRQGSILNTIYF. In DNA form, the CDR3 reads TGTGCCAGCAGCCCTAGACAGGGTTCAATACTAAACACCATATATTTT.

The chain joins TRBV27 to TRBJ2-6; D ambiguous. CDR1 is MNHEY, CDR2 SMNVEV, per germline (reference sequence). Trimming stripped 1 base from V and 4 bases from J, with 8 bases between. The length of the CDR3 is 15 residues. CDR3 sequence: CASSLLSLGANVLTF. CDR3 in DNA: TGTGCCAGCAGTTTATTATCCCTCGGGGCCAACGTCCTGACTTTC.

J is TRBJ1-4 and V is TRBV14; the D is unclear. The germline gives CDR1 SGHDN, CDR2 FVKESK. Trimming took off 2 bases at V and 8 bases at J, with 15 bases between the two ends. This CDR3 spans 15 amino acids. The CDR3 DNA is TGTGCCAGCAGCCAATCCCCTGAGGATAGGGAAAAACTGTTTTTT. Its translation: CASSQSPEDREKLFF.

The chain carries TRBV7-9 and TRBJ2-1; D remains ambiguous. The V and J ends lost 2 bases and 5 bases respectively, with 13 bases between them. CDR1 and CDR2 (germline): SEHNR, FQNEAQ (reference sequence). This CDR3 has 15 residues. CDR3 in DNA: TGTGCCAGCAGCTTATTGGGCGTGACAAACAATGAGCAGTTCTTC. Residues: CASSLLGVTNNEQFF.

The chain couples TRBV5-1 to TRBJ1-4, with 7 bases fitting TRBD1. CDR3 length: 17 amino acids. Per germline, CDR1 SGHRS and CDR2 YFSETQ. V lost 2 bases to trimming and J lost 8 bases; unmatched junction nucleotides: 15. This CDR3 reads CASSLQPPSTGEEKLFF. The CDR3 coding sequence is TGCGCCAGCAGCTTACAACCCCCGTCTACAGGGGAAGAAAAACTGTTTTTT.

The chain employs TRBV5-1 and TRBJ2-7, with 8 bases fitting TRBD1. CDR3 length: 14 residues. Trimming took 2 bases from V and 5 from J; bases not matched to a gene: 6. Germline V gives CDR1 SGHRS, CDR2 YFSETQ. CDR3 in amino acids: CASSFGQGFDEQYF. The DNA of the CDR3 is TGCGCCAGCAGCTTCGGACAGGGATTCGACGAGCAGTACTTC.

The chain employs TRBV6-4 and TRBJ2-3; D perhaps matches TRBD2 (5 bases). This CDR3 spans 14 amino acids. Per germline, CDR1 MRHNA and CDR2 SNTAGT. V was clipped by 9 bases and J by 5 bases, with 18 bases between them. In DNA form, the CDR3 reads TGTGCCAGTGGGAGTGGAAGGACTGGAGATACGCAGTATTTT. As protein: CASGSGRTGDTQYF.

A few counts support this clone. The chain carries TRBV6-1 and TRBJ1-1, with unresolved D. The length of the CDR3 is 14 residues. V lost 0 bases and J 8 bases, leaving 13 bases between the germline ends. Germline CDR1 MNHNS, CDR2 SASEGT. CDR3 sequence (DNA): TGTGCCAGCAGTGAAGCGAGGGTGGCCGGAGAAGCTTTCTTT. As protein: CASSEARVAGEAFF.

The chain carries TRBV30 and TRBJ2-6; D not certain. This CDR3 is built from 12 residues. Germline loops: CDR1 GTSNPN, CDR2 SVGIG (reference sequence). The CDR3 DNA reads TGTGGCGAGAGGTCTGGGGCCAACGTCCTGACTTTC. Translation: CGERSGANVLTF.

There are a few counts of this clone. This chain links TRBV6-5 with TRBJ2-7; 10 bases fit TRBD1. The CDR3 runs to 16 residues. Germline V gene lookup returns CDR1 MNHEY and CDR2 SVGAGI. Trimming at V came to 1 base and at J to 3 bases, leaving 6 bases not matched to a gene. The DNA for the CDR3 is TGTGCCAGCAGTTACTGGCCGGGACAGGGGAACTACGAGCAGTACTTC. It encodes CASSYWPGQGNYEQYF.

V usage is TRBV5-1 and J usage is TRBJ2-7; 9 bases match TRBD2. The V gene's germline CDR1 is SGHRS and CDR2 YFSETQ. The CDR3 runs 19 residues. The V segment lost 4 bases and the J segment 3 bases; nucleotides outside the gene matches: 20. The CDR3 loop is CASSPGGASGTLTLYEQYF. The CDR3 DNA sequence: TGCGCCAGCAGCCCCGGGGGGGCTAGCGGGACCTTAACACTCTACGAGCAGTACTTC.

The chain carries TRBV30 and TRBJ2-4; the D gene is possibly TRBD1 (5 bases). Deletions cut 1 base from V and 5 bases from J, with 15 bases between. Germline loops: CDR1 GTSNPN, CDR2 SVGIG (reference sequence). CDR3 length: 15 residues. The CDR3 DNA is TGTGCCTGGAGTGAGGGGTCGAACCACCAAAACATTCAGTACTTC. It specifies CAWSEGSNHQNIQYF. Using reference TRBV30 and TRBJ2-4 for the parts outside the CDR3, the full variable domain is SQTIHQWPATLVQPVGSPLSLECTVEGTSNPNLYWYRQAAGRGLQLLFYSVGIGQISSEVPQNLSASRPQDRQFILSSKKLLLSDSGFYLCAWSEGSNHQNIQYFGAGTRLSVL.

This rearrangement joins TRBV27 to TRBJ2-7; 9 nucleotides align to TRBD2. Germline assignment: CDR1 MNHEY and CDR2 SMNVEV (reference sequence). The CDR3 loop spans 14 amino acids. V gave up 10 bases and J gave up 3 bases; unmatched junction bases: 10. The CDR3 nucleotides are TGTGCCACCGCGGGAGGGAGTGCCGTCTACGAGCAGTACTTC. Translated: CATAGGSAVYEQYF.

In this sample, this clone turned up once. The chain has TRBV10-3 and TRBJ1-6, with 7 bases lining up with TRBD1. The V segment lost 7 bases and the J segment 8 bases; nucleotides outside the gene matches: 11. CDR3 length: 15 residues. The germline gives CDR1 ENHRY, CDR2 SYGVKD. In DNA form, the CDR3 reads TGTGCCATCATTCCCGAGGGGGACAGCCATTCACCCCTCCACTTT. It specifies CAIIPEGDSHSPLHF.

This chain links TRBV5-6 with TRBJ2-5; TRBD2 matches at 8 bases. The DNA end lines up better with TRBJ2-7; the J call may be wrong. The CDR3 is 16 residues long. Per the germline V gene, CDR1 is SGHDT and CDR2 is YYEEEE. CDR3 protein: CATNKVSGGVMYEQYF. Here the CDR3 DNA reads TGTGCCACCAACAAGGTATCCGGGGGGGTTATGTACGAGCAGTACTTC.

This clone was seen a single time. CDR3 amino acids: CASSASSGSHEQYF. CDR3 sequence (DNA): TGTGCCAGCAGTGCGTCTAGCGGGAGCCACGAGCAGTACTTC. V and J are TRBV25-1 and TRBJ2-7; TRBD2 agrees at 10 bases. The CDR3 totals 14 residues. Germline assignment: CDR1 MGHDK and CDR2 SYGVNS. The ends lost 4 bases at V and 5 bases at J; junction bases unmatched: 5.